Presented here are 30 T cell receptor beta chains from one specimen sequenced in a study of blood T cell repertoires in COVID-19. Data came from immunoSEQ multiplex PCR; TCRdb stores just in-frame clones and leaves some out. The table includes under 250,000 clones, 65% to 90% detected once. The sequencing input was peripheral blood. The receptors here all came from a woman in her 70s with acute or convalescent COVID-19.

The genes are TRBV7-2 and TRBJ1-1; 8 positions match TRBD1. Germline trimming cut 3 bases from V and 0 bases from J; bases unmatched to any gene: 9. CDR3 size: 17 residues. Germline V gene sequence: CDR1 SGHTA, CDR2 FQGNSA. CDR3 nucleotides: TGTGCCAGCAGCTTTACCGACAGGGGTTGGATGAACACTGAAGCTTTCTTT. Its protein product is CASSFTDRGWMNTEAFF. The full variable domain, completed using reference TRBV7-2 and TRBJ1-1, is GAGVSQSPSNKVTEKGKDVELRCDPISGHTALYWYRQSLGQGLEFLIYFQGNSAPDKSGLPSDRFSAERTGGSVSTLTIQRTQQEDSAVYLCASSFTDRGWMNTEAFFGQGTRLTVV.

This chain joins TRBV6-5 and TRBJ1-1, with 8 nucleotides matching TRBD1. Germline V gene data show CDR1 as MNHEY and CDR2 as SVGAGI. The CDR3 is 12 residues long. Trimming at V came to 6 bases and at J to 7 bases, leaving 4 bases not matched to a gene. DNA of the CDR3: TGTGCCAGCAGAGACAGGGGCATTGAAGCTTTCTTT. It encodes CASRDRGIEAFF.

This clone appeared a single time. The V call is TRBV20-1, the J call TRBJ1-1; D call uncertain. CDR1 and CDR2 (germline): DFQATT, SNEGSKA (reference sequence). The CDR3 spans 13 residues. Trimming left V 3 bases short and J 6 bases short, with 14 bases between. CDR3 sequence: CSASIGRMAEAFF. CDR3 in DNA: TGCAGTGCTAGTATAGGGAGAATGGCTGAAGCTTTCTTT.

This sequence joins TRBV6-4 and TRBJ1-1; no reliable D call. The germline V gene has CDR1 MRHNA and CDR2 SNTAGT. With 2 bases removed from V and 0 bases from J, the gap between germline ends came to 16 bases. The CDR3 covers 17 residues. The CDR3 nucleotides read TGTGCCAGCAGTGACCGCAAAATGAGTCTTATGAACACTGAAGCTTTCTTT. As protein: CASSDRKMSLMNTEAFF.

V gene TRBV15 combines with J gene TRBJ1-2; 12 nucleotides line up with TRBD1. The junction had 14 bases not matched to a gene; V was cut back by 5 bases and J by 7 bases. The germline gives CDR1 LNHNV, CDR2 YYDKDF (reference sequence). The CDR3 runs to 17 residues. CDR3 residues: CATSGWGQGANKRGYTF. The CDR3 bases are TGTGCCACCAGCGGATGGGGACAGGGGGCTAATAAGCGTGGCTACACCTTC.

The chain combines TRBV30 with TRBJ1-6, with 9 bases matching TRBD1. This CDR3 comprises 14 residues. V gave up 3 bases and J gave up 6 bases; unmatched junction bases: 3. From germline, CDR1 is GTSNPN and CDR2 SVGIG (reference sequence). The CDR3 sequence is CAWRRGQGNSPLHF. The CDR3 DNA is TGTGCCTGGAGGAGGGGACAGGGTAATTCACCCCTCCACTTT. Full variable domain (remainder filled in from reference TRBV30 and TRBJ1-6): SQTIHQWPATLVQPVGSPLSLECTVEGTSNPNLYWYRQAAGRGLQLLFYSVGIGQISSEVPQNLSASRPQDRQFILSSKKLLLSDSGFYLCAWRRGQGNSPLHFGNGTRLTVT.

The V call is TRBV5-4, the J call TRBJ1-6; tentative D call: TRBD1 (5 bases). In germline, CDR1 is SGHNT, CDR2 YYREEE (reference sequence). Trimming removed 4 bases at V and 1 base at J, with 15 bases between. The CDR3 loop spans 17 amino acids. The CDR3 DNA reads as TGTGCCAGCAGCCCTGCGCGGGGGAGGTCCTATAATTCACCCCTCCACTTT. Protein: CASSPARGRSYNSPLHF.

This clone was found once. The chain has TRBV5-1 and TRBJ1-2; 7 bases are a match to TRBD1. Germline V gene lookup returns CDR1 SGHRS and CDR2 YFSETQ. This CDR3 is 14 amino acids long. The J segment lost 6 bases and the V segment lost 4 bases, leaving 9 bases of the junction unmatched. In DNA, the CDR3 is TGCGCCAGCAGCCGAGGGGGGACAGAGGATGGCTACACCTTC. This translates into CASSRGGTEDGYTF.

The chain links TRBV10-3 to TRBJ2-3; a possible D gene is TRBD2 (7 bases). This CDR3 comprises 15 residues. Trimming left V 7 bases short and J 0 bases short, with 14 bases between. Germline V gene data show CDR1 as ENHRY and CDR2 as SYGVKD. CDR3 bases: TGTGCCATCACCAAGGGGGGGGCTAGCACAGATACGCAGTATTTT. Translation gives CAITKGGASTDTQYF.

This clone turned up a few times. The J gene is TRBJ2-7, the V gene TRBV12-5; 11 positions match TRBD1. The V and J ends lost 5 bases and 5 bases, in that order; junction bases with no gene match: 5. The CDR3 runs 14 residues. CDR1 and CDR2 (germline): LGHNT, FRNRAP. The CDR3 region is CASGGQGAGDEQYF. CDR3 DNA: TGTGCTAGTGGTGGACAGGGGGCGGGAGACGAGCAGTACTTC.

The sample holds one count of this clone. V gene TRBV27 combines with J gene TRBJ1-5, with D possibly being TRBD1 (5 bases). CDR1 MNHEY and CDR2 SMNVEV come from the germline V gene (reference sequence). This CDR3 contains 15 residues. The V and J ends lost 5 bases and 2 bases respectively, with 13 bases between them. In DNA, the CDR3 is TGTGCCAGCAGTGAGGCAGGGTATCGCAATCAGCCCCAGCATTTT. Its translation: CASSEAGYRNQPQHF.

The chain joins TRBV18 to TRBJ2-1, with 16 bases lining up with TRBD2. The CDR3 has 16 amino acids. The V and J ends lost 1 base and 9 bases, in that order; junction bases with no gene match: 3. Germline-derived CDR1 and CDR2 are KGHSH and LQKENI. The CDR3 DNA reads as TGTGCCAGCTCACCACAGGGACTAGCGGGGGGGATTGAGCAGTTCTTC. Protein: CASSPQGLAGGIEQFF. Full variable domain (outside the CDR3, taken from reference TRBV18 and TRBJ2-1): NAGVMQNPRHLVRRRGQEARLRCSPMKGHSHVYWYRQLPEEGLKFMVYLQKENIIDESGMPKERFSAEFPKEGPSILRIQQVVRGDSAAYFCASSPQGLAGGIEQFFGPGTRLTVL.

Points on this clone: Other DNA sequences in the sample encode the same CDR3. The V gene is TRBV18, the J gene TRBJ1-5, with a tentative D call TRBD1 (5 bases). Trimming pared 2 bases from V and 1 base from J, leaving 9 bases between. This CDR3 contains 15 residues. The germline V gene encodes CDR1 KGHSH and CDR2 LQKENI. The CDR3 DNA follows: TGTGCCAGCTCACCAGTCACAGGAAGCAATCAGCCCCAGCATTTT. Translation: CASSPVTGSNQPQHF.

The chain couples TRBV2 to TRBJ1-5, with D tentatively TRBD1 (5 bases). Germline V gene lookup returns CDR1 SNHLY and CDR2 FYNNEI. This CDR3 has 15 residues. The V gene lost 6 bases and the J gene lost 2 bases, with 14 bases spanning the gap. This CDR3 is CASSLGGDGNQPQHF. For the CDR3, the DNA is TGTGCCAGCAGCCTCGGGGGAGACGGCAATCAGCCCCAGCATTTT.

V gene TRBV27 combines with J gene TRBJ2-7, with unresolved D. Germline lookup yields CDR1 MNHEY and CDR2 SMNVEV (reference sequence). The length of the CDR3 is 13 residues. Trimming removed 5 bases from V and 4 bases from J, with 12 bases in between. CDR3 nucleotides: TGTGCCAGCAGTCTGACACTTGCTTACGAGCAGTACTTC. Translated, it gives CASSLTLAYEQYF.

V gene TRBV12-3 or TRBV12-4 combines with J gene TRBJ1-1; no firm D call. The V end lost 2 bases, the J end lost 7 bases, and 5 bases lay between the germline ends. The CDR3 consists of 11 residues. As DNA, the CDR3 is TGTGCCAGCAGTTTAACCTATGAAGCTTTCTTT. The encoded protein is CASSLTYEAFF.

The CDR3 spells CASGGGAGNNEQFF. DNA of the CDR3: TGCGCCAGCGGTGGAGGGGCGGGAAACAATGAGCAGTTCTTC. The J gene is TRBJ2-1, the V gene TRBV5-1; perhaps TRBD2 as D (6 bases). In germline, CDR1 is SGHRS, CDR2 YFSETQ. The V end lost 7 bases, the J end lost 5 bases, and 16 bases lay between the germline ends. The CDR3 loop spans 14 amino acids. Variable domain in full (rest from reference TRBV5-1 and TRBJ2-1): KAGVTQTPRYLIKTRGQQVTLSCSPISGHRSVSWYQQTPGQGLQFLFEYFSETQRNKGNFPGRFSGRQFSNSRSEMNVSTLELGDSALYLCASGGGAGNNEQFFGPGTRLTVL.

This clone was recorded at least ten times. This chain joins TRBV2 and TRBJ1-5; D gene unclear. V was pared by 8 bases and J by 0 bases, with 8 bases between. Germline CDR1 is SNHLY and CDR2 is FYNNEI. The CDR3 covers 13 residues. CDR3 sequence reads: CASERNSNQPQHF. DNA of the CDR3: TGTGCCAGCGAGAGAAATAGCAATCAGCCCCAGCATTTT.

Comment on this clone: Additional DNA sequences in this sample encode the identical CDR3. The chain uses TRBV3-1 (or the pseudogene TRBV3-2) and TRBJ1-3; D is uncertain. This CDR3 region has 14 residues. The germline V and J ends were trimmed by 4 bases and 0 bases, with 7 bases remaining between them. Germline V CDR1 and CDR2: LGHDT, YNNKEL (reference sequence). The CDR3 DNA is TGTGCCAGCAGCCCCACTGGCTCTGGAAACACCATATATTTT. This codes for CASSPTGSGNTIYF.

V usage is TRBV6-5 and J usage is TRBJ1-2; D remains unclear. V dropped 7 bases and J dropped 7 bases, with 13 bases sitting between them. Germline CDR1 is MNHEY and CDR2 is SVGAGI. CDR3 size: 12 residues. CDR3 in DNA: TGTGCCAGCAACAGACCCTCCGGTGGCTACACCTTC. Encoded protein: CASNRPSGGYTF.

This clone was seen only a few times. The chain employs TRBV9 and TRBJ2-1, with 8 bases identical to TRBD2. This CDR3 has 15 residues. Germline CDR1 reads SGDLS; CDR2 reads YYNGEE. V lost 0 bases, J lost 7 bases, and 6 bases stayed unmatched. This CDR3 reads CASSVDAGGRNEQFF. The CDR3 region has the DNA TGTGCCAGCAGCGTAGACGCGGGGGGCCGGAATGAGCAGTTCTTC.

The chain couples TRBV5-4 to TRBJ1-1; 8 bases match TRBD1. In germline, CDR1 is SGHNT, CDR2 YYREEE (reference sequence). The V gene end was trimmed by 4 bases and the J gene end by 3 bases; junction bases not matched to a gene: 11. This CDR3 contains 16 residues. In DNA, the CDR3 is TGTGCCAGCAGCACCGCAGGGGGCGCAGACTACACTGAAGCTTTCTTT. This translates into CASSTAGGADYTEAFF. Based on the CDR3 plus reference TRBV5-4 and TRBJ1-1, the full variable domain is ETGVTQSPTHLIKTRGQQVTLRCSSQSGHNTVSWYQQALGQGPQFIFQYYREEENGRGNFPPRFSGLQFPNYSSELNVNALELDDSALYLCASSTAGGADYTEAFFGQGTRLTVV.

The gene calls are TRBV29-1 and TRBJ1-2; 10 bases agree with TRBD1. The CDR3 runs 11 residues. Germline trimming cut 5 bases from V and 7 bases from J; bases unmatched to any gene: 1. Germline CDR1 reads SQVTM; CDR2 reads ANQGSEA. The CDR3 protein is CSVWTGGGYTF. Written as DNA, the CDR3 is TGCAGCGTTTGGACAGGGGGTGGCTACACCTTC.

This clone was found once. This rearrangement joins TRBV5-1 to TRBJ1-2, with a possible D match to TRBD1 (5 bases). CDR1 SGHRS and CDR2 YFSETQ come from the germline V gene. The ends were cut back, 3 bases at V and 8 bases at J, with 14 bases in the middle. There are 13 residues in the CDR3. CDR3 protein: CASSSQGYGGYTF. CDR3 sequence (DNA): TGCGCCAGCAGCTCGCAGGGATACGGCGGCTACACCTTC.

This chain links TRBV6-5 with TRBJ1-2; TRBD1 might be the D (5 bases). The germline CDR1 and CDR2 sequences are MNHEY and SVGAGI. V lost 0 bases to trimming and J lost 6 bases, with 11 bases between them. The CDR3 extends over 14 amino acids. This chain's CDR3 is CASSYSTGRNGYTF. The CDR3 DNA reads as TGTGCCAGCAGTTACTCCACAGGCCGGAATGGCTACACCTTC.

The CDR3 reads CASSLSRGDTEAFF. In nucleotides, the CDR3 is TGTGCCAGCAGTTTATCCAGGGGAGACACTGAAGCTTTCTTT. The V call is TRBV2, the J call TRBJ1-1, with D perhaps matching TRBD1 (6 bases). The V end was cut by 5 bases, the J end by 3 bases, with 13 bases between. CDR1 is SNHLY, CDR2 FYNNEI, per germline. The CDR3 covers 14 residues.

The chain has TRBV2 and TRBJ1-3; 8 bases match TRBD1. The CDR3 is made up of 18 amino acids. J gave up 0 bases and V 1 base, and 8 bases lay outside the gene matches. Germline CDR1 reads SNHLY; CDR2 reads FYNNEI. The CDR3 DNA reads as TGTGCCAGCAGTGAAGTCGGACAGGGAAGGGTCTCTGGAAACACCATATATTTT. Translating gives CASSEVGQGRVSGNTIYF.

The chain is built from TRBV6-5 and TRBJ2-5, with 8 bases identical to TRBD2. From germline, CDR1 is MNHEY and CDR2 SVGAGI. CDR3 length equals 15 residues. The J segment lost 5 bases and the V segment lost 0 bases, leaving 5 bases of the junction unmatched. The chain's CDR3 is CASSYSRGGRETQYF. CDR3 bases: TGTGCCAGCAGTTACTCTCGGGGGGGGCGGGAGACCCAGTACTTC.

The chain carries TRBV4-1 and TRBJ2-3; D might be TRBD2 (6 bases). The CDR3 covers 16 residues. The germline CDR1 and CDR2 sequences are MGHRA and YSYEKL. V lost 4 bases and J lost 3, with 17 bases in between. The CDR3 DNA sequence: TGCGCCAGCAGCCGAGAGGGGCGGGCGGGGACAGATACGCAGTATTTT. Amino acid sequence: CASSREGRAGTDTQYF.

The gene calls are TRBV5-1 and TRBJ2-2, with TRBD2 as a possible D gene (6 bases). The CDR3 is 14 amino acids. The V gene lost 4 bases and the J gene lost 3 bases, with 10 bases spanning the gap. The V gene's germline CDR1 is SGHRS and CDR2 YFSETQ. The CDR3 DNA is TGCGCCAGCAGCCGGGACTCTTACACCGGGGAGCTGTTTTTT. Translating it yields CASSRDSYTGELFF.